These 14 T cell receptor beta chains were sequenced from one sample in a study of blood T cell repertoires in COVID-19. Method: immunoSEQ multiplex PCR; TCRdb's copy keeps in-frame clones and lacks some. The sample includes about 180,000 clones, around 83% of them seen just once. The sequenced sample was PBMCs or T cells enriched from blood (not recorded which). Every receptor here comes from a man in his fifties or sixties who had recovered from COVID-19.

This clone was counted ten times or more. V is TRBV18 and J is TRBJ2-1, with TRBD2 matching 7 bases. Germline lookup yields CDR1 KGHSH and CDR2 LQKENI. The length of the CDR3 is 14 residues. V dropped 1 base and J dropped 7; count of bases not matched to a gene: 4. In DNA form, the CDR3 reads TGTGCCAGCTCACCACGGGCGGGGGAAAATGAGCAGTTCTTC. It specifies CASSPRAGENEQFF.

This clone was seen a handful of times. V usage is TRBV3-1 (or the pseudogene TRBV3-2) and J usage is TRBJ2-3; D perhaps matches TRBD1 (5 bases). The CDR3 sequence is 14 residues long. CDR1 is LGHDT, CDR2 YNNKEL, per germline (reference sequence). The V and J ends lost 6 bases and 1 base respectively, with 11 bases between them. The CDR3 region is CASSSLQGTDTQYF. The CDR3 DNA is TGTGCCAGCAGTTCTTTACAGGGCACAGATACGCAGTATTTT.

This sequence joins TRBV19 and TRBJ1-3, with TRBD1 matching 7 bases. CDR1 and CDR2 (germline): LNHDA, SQIVND (reference sequence). V dropped 6 bases and J dropped 8; count of bases not matched to a gene: 13. CDR3 length equals 15 residues. The CDR3 protein is CASSAATGSGYTIYF. The DNA for the CDR3 is TGTGCCAGTAGCGCCGCGACAGGGTCAGGCTACACCATATATTTT.

This clone showed up just a few times. The chain couples TRBV20-1 to TRBJ1-5; no clear D gene. The V end lost 3 bases, the J end lost 3 bases, and 12 bases lay between the germline ends. Germline V gene lookup returns CDR1 DFQATT and CDR2 SNEGSKA (reference sequence). The CDR3 consists of 14 residues. CDR3 coding DNA: TGCAGTGCTAGTTCTGGGCAACCCAATCAGCCCCAGCATTTT. It translates to CSASSGQPNQPQHF.

CDR3 in amino acids: CASSLEQPNSPLHF. The DNA for the CDR3 is TGCGCCAGCAGCTTGGAACAACCCAATTCACCCCTCCACTTT. The chain links TRBV5-1 to TRBJ1-6; D is unclear. The CDR3 totals 14 residues. Germline lookup yields CDR1 SGHRS and CDR2 YFSETQ. The V end lost 0 bases, the J end lost 7 bases, and 8 bases lay between the germline ends.

This clone was seen a few times. The chain joins TRBV7-3 to TRBJ2-5; the match to TRBD1 covers 9 bases. Germline trimming cut 5 bases from V and 5 bases from J; bases unmatched to any gene: 9. The CDR3 runs 15 residues. CDR1 and CDR2 (germline): SGHTA, FQGTGA. The CDR3 DNA is TGTGCCAGCAGCCCGACCGGGACAGGGAGGGAGACCCAGTACTTC. Translation gives CASSPTGTGRETQYF.

The chain links TRBV19 to TRBJ2-5, with TRBD1 identical over 11 bases. Trimming took 5 bases from V and 4 from J; bases not matched to a gene: 6. The CDR3 is made up of 15 amino acids. Looked up from germline, CDR1 is LNHDA and CDR2 is SQIVND (reference sequence). This chain's CDR3 is CASSARDRGLETQYF. The CDR3 DNA follows: TGTGCCAGTAGTGCCCGGGACAGGGGGTTAGAGACCCAGTACTTC.

Remarks on this clone: The same CDR3 is also encoded by other DNA sequences in this sample. This chain uses TRBV3-1 (or the pseudogene TRBV3-2) with TRBJ2-5; 11 bases line up with TRBD2. The J segment lost 5 bases and the V segment lost 4 bases, leaving 3 bases of the junction unmatched. In germline, CDR1 is LGHDT, CDR2 YNNKEL (reference sequence). The CDR3 contains 14 residues. The CDR3 protein is CASSLRTSGETQYF. The DNA of the CDR3 is TGTGCCAGCAGCCTAAGGACTAGCGGGGAGACCCAGTACTTC.

This chain connects TRBV3-1 (or the pseudogene TRBV3-2) to TRBJ2-6, with 9 bases fitting TRBD1. This CDR3 has 17 residues. Losses at the gene ends were 5 bases for V and 2 bases for J; bases not matched to a gene: 7. CDR1 and CDR2 from the germline V gene are LGHDT and YNNKEL (reference sequence). CDR3 residues: CASSVGQGRTGANVLTF. CDR3 sequence (DNA): TGTGCCAGCAGCGTAGGACAGGGGAGAACTGGGGCCAACGTCCTGACTTTC.

This chain links TRBV5-1 with TRBJ1-1, with 7 bases fitting TRBD1. Germline CDR1 SGHRS, CDR2 YFSETQ. V lost 4 bases and J lost 5; bases outside the gene matches: 5. This CDR3 spans 13 amino acids. This CDR3 reads CASSARGETEAFF. In DNA form, the CDR3 reads TGCGCCAGCAGCGCCAGGGGGGAGACTGAAGCTTTCTTT.

The chain has TRBV7-9 and TRBJ1-2; 7 bases align to TRBD1. Germline V gene sequence: CDR1 SEHNR, CDR2 FQNEAQ (reference sequence). The CDR3 is 12 amino acids. The trim removed 4 bases at V and 8 bases at J, leaving 4 bases unmatched. In nucleotides, the CDR3 is TGTGCCAGCAGCTCACAGGGGTTCGGCTACACCTTC. This sequence encodes CASSSQGFGYTF.

This chain joins TRBV19 and TRBJ1-1, with 9 nucleotides matching TRBD1. Germline assignment: CDR1 LNHDA and CDR2 SQIVND (reference sequence). The CDR3 has 17 amino acids. J lost 1 base, V lost 7 bases, and 13 bases had no gene match. The CDR3: CASKLGQGYPPNTEAFF. The CDR3 DNA follows: TGTGCCAGTAAGTTGGGACAGGGTTACCCTCCGAACACTGAAGCTTTCTTT.

The chain uses TRBV3-1 (or the pseudogene TRBV3-2) and TRBJ1-2, with 7 bases that match TRBD1. J gave up 2 bases and V 4 bases, and 7 bases lay outside the gene matches. The CDR3 covers 15 residues. The V gene's germline CDR1 is LGHDT and CDR2 YNNKEL (reference sequence). CDR3 sequence: CASSPGTDLNYGYTF. CDR3 sequence (DNA): TGTGCCAGCAGCCCCGGGACAGACCTAAACTATGGCTACACCTTC.

This clone occurred once. The V gene is TRBV29-1, the J gene TRBJ1-1; 9 nucleotides align to TRBD1. Germline V gene lookup returns CDR1 SQVTM and CDR2 ANQGSEA. Trimming took 6 bases from V and 5 from J; bases not matched to a gene: 13. The CDR3 spans 15 residues. This CDR3 reads CSVGLLRQGGTEAFF. CDR3 in DNA: TGCAGCGTGGGGTTATTAAGACAGGGGGGGACTGAAGCTTTCTTT.